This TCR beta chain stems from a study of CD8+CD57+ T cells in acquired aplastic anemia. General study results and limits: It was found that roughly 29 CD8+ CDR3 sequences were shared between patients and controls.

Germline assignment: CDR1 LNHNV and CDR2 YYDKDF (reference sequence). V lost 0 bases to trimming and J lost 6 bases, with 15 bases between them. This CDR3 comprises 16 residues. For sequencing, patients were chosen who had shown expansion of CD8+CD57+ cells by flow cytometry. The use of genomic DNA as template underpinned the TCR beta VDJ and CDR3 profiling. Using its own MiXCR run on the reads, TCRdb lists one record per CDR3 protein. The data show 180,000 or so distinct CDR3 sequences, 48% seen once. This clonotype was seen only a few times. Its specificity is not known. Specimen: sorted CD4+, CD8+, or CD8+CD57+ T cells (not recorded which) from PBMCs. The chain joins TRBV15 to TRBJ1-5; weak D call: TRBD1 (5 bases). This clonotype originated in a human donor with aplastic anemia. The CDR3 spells CATSRDWESGTQPQHF. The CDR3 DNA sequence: TGTGCCACCAGCAGAGATTGGGAGTCGGGGACTCAGCCCCAGCATTTT.